The entry below gives a single TCR beta chain sequence along with its context. The CDR3 runs to 14 residues. Trimming took off 6 bases at V and 6 bases at J, with 14 bases between the two ends. This record belongs to a study of T cells after yellow fever vaccination. Via MiXCR, TCRdb re-called the 5' RACE reads, giving one row per CDR3 protein. The sample contains some 670,000 distinct CDR3 sequences, around an eighth of which appear only once. Sample: PBMCs, taken on the day of the yellow fever booster vaccination. The sequence was obtained from a man in his thirties or forties who received the YFV17D yellow fever vaccine. The chain carries TRBV12-3 or TRBV12-4 and TRBJ2-2; possible D gene TRBD1, 5 bases. In DNA, the CDR3 is TGTGCCAGCAGAGTTGAACAGGTCCCCGGGGAGCTGTTTTTT. This gives the protein CASRVEQVPGELFF.